This T cell receptor (beta chain) stems from a study of shared clonotypes between healthy human individuals (dated by TCRdb to between 2020 and 2021). Context from the whole study: A couple of women and three men aged 18 to 49 years were included in the cohort. For each donor, CD4 naive and CD4 memory were each run on three plates, CD8 naive on two plates, and CD8 memory on one plate. Per donor, leukapheresis produced somewhere between about 0.94 and 10 billion PBMCs. To estimate repertoire size and how much clonotype sharing occurs between individuals, the study deeply sequenced the blood TCR repertoires of roughly 5 healthy adults. To increase sequencing depth and limit assay-specific biases, different laboratories used diverse techniques to prepare libraries and sequence TCR repertoires.

V loses 5 bases of germline sequence and J loses 0 bases, and the interval between the two ends is 9 bases. The germline V gene gives CDR1 as SNHLY and CDR2 as FYNNEI. From its cysteine to its phenylalanine, the CDR3 spans 14 amino acids. The DNA shown is the 42-base CDR3, in frame from base 1. The study at large found these results: Sharing across a few donors was observed for around 5% of naive CD4, about 3.2% of naive CD8, over 2% of memory CD4, and 0.4% of memory CD8 clonotypes. Compared with non-shared clonotypes, clonotypes shared by all four sorted-subset donors had higher generation probabilities. Pairwise subsampling led to the expectation that sequencing depth would affect the degree of clonotype sharing among donors. Naive subsets generally had larger estimated clonotype richness than memory subsets did. Incomplete sequencing was indicated by rarefaction of sorted-subset datasets, despite the large sequencing depth. Because the study included only a small number of donors, the genetic and exposure-history diversity represented was limited. Only blood was sampled, and tissue TCR repertoires likely differ from those in blood.

Remarks on this clone: Its antigen remains unidentified. No base quality information exists; no much larger clone differs at one position.

Donors were healthy HIV-negative adults with no recently reported acute infections or vaccinations. Every donor was a Caucasian adult residing in Nashville, Tennessee, USA. CD4+ T cells were enriched through magnetic negative selection, after which naive cells were positively selected on CD45RA and the remaining negative fraction served as the memory subset. After blood collection by leukapheresis, PBMCs were isolated using Ficoll-Histopaque density gradient centrifugation and then cryopreserved in the vapor phase of liquid nitrogen. Purity and quantity of every magnetically sorted T cell population were checked by analytical flow cytometry. From each sorted fraction, genomic DNA was isolated and quantified by UV absorbance on a Nanodrop 2000c. Using the deep immunoSEQ assay, multiplex PCR amplified TCR CDR3 regions from genomic DNA. Extracted genomic DNA from each cell subset was distributed evenly across all wells of several immunoSEQ 96-well plates, and each plate was treated as a replicate. For sorted subsets, roughly 190 ng of genomic DNA, equivalent to some 33,000 T cell genomes, went into each replicate PCR. Purified libraries were measured with a Qubit 3.0 fluorometer, size-checked on a Bioanalyzer 2100, and measured again with the KAPA Library Quantification kit. Every immunoSEQ 96-well plate was sequenced on a separate single-read 150-cycle Illumina NextSeq 550 flow cell. The authors' pipeline ran thus. Because the immunoSEQ output included only junctional sequences and no quality scores, the filtering could not be the same as the filtering used for full-length reads. To assign V/J genes and CDR3, sequences were annotated using PyIR, a Python wrapper for IgBLAST v1.9, with IMGT germline references. Reads were filtered out if the reads had weak V/J assignments (E-value above 1e-6), no CDR3, stop codons, out-of-frame junctions, or ambiguous translated residues. V3J clonotypes were defined as sequences sharing an identical inferred V gene, J gene, and CDR3 amino acid sequence. To compute the percentage overlap between repertoires, the number of shared unique clonotypes was divided by the size of the smaller repertoire. Repertoire richness was assessed with RTK rarefaction, the Chao1 estimator, and Recon v2.1 estimates of unobserved clonotypes. For all TCRbeta clonotypes obtained by the gDNA method from several donors, generation probabilities were computed with OLGA. Held by TCRdb, this immuneACCESS table contains in-frame sequences only and omits some clones. Under half of the omission traces to an unresolved V gene where checked; the cause of the rest is unknown. The V and J calls and clone size come from that table; D and trimming were worked out from the DNA. In all, the sample holds 2.3 million or so clones, and roughly 93% of those were seen once. The top ten clones comprise 0.3% to 0.4% of the sample.

Sequencing used naive CD4+ T cells from PBMCs. Sample cell subset or site, as interpreted from the label and publication: CD45RA+ positively selected. The V and J genes are TRBV2 and TRBJ2-3; perhaps TRBD1 is the D gene, with 5 bases matching. This TCR was sampled from a man aged 18 to 35 in good health. Some clones in this sample may be carry-over from other donors' samples. The nucleotide sequence reads TGTGCCAGCAGTCAGGGCTATAGCACAGATACGCAGTATTTT. Translated, this is CASSQGYSTDTQYF. Extended through the reference TRBV2 and TRBJ2-3 proteins, this CDR3 yields the full variable domain: EPEVTQTPSHQVTQMGQEVILRCVPISNHLYFYWYRQILGQKVEFLVSFYNNEISEKSEIFDDQFSVERPDGSNFTLKIRSTKLEDSAMYFCASSQGYSTDTQYFGPGTRLTVL.